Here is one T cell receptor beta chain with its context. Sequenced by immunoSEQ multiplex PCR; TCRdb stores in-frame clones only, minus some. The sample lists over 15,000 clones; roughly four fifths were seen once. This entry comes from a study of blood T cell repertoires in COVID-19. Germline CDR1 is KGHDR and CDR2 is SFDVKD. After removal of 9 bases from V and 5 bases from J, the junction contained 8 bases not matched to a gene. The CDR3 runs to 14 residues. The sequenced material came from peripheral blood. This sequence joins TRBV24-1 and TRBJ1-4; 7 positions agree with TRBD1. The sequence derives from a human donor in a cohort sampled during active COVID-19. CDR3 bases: TGTGCCACCCCAGAGGGACAGCCGAATGAAAAACTGTTTTTT. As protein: CATPEGQPNEKLFF.